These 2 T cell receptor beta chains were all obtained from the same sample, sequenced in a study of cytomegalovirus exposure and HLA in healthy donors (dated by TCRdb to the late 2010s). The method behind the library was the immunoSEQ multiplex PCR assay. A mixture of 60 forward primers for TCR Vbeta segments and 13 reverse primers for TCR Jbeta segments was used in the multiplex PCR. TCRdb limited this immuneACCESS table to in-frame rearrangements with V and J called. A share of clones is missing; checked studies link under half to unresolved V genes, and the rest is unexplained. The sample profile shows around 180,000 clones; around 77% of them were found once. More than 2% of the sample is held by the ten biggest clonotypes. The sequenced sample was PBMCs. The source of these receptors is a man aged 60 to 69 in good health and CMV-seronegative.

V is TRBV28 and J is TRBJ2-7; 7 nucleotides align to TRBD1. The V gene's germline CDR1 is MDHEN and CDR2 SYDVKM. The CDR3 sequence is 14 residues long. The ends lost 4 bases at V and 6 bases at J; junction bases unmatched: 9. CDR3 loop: CASSSPGQSFEQYF. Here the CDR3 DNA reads TGTGCCAGCAGTTCTCCGGGACAGAGTTTCGAGCAGTACTTC.

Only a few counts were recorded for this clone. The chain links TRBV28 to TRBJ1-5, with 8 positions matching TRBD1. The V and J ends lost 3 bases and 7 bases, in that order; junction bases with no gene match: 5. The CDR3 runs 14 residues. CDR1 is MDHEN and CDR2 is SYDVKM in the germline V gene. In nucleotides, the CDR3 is TGTGCCAGCAGTTTCAGGGGGCTTGGGCAGCCCCAGCATTTT. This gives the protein CASSFRGLGQPQHF.